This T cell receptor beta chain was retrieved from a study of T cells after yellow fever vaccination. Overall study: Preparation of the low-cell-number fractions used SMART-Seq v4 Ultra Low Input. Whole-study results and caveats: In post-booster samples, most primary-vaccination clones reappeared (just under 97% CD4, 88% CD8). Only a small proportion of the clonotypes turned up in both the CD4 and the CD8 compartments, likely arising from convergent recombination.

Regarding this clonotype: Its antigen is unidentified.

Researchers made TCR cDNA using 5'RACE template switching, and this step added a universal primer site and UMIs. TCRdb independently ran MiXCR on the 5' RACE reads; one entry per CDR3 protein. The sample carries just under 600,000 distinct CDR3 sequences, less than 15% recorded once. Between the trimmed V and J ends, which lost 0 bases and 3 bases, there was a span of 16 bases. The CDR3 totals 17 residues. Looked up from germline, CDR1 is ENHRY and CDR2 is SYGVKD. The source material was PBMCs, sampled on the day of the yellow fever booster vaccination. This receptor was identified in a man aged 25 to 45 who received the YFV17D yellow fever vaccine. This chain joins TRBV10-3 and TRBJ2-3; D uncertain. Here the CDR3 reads CAISESFVVSRTDTQYF. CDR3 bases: TGTGCCATCAGTGAGTCTTTTGTTGTGTCGAGGACAGATACGCAGTATTTT.